This T cell receptor (beta chain) is drawn from a study of graft-versus-host responses after intestinal transplantation. Study conclusions and caveats: In patients with graft-donor T cell macrochimerism, allograft graft-versus-host to host-versus-graft clonal ratios were high.

Produced via immunoSEQ multiplex PCR; TCRdb's table is partial and in-frame only. The sample yields under 90,000 clones, roughly 90% seen once. The CDR3 extends over 15 amino acids. Trimming stripped 3 bases from V and 0 bases from J, with 12 bases between. Per the germline V gene, CDR1 is LNHDA and CDR2 is SQIVND (reference sequence). Comments on this clone: The antigen is undetermined.

The rearrangement links TRBV19 to TRBJ2-7; tentatively, D is TRBD2 (6 bases). The sample consisted of unstimulated CD4+ T cells sorted from spleen or lymph node cells, taken before transplant. The sequence was collected from a human donor who was the organ donor for an intestinal transplant. This CDR3 reads CASSMRRGSSYEQYF. CDR3 DNA: TGTGCCAGTAGTATGAGGCGGGGCAGCTCCTACGAGCAGTACTTC.